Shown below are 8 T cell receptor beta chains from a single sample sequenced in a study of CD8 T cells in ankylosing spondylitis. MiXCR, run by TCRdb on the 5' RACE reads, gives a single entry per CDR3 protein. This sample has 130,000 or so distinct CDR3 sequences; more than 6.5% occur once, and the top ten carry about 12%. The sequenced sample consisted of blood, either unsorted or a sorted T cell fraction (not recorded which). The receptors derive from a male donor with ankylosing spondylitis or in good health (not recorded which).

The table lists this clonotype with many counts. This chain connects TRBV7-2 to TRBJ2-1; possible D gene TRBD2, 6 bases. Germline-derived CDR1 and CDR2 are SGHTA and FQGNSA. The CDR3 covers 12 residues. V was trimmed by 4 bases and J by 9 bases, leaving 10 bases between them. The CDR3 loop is CASSSGLFEQFF. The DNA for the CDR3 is TGTGCCAGCAGCTCGGGACTTTTTGAGCAGTTCTTC.

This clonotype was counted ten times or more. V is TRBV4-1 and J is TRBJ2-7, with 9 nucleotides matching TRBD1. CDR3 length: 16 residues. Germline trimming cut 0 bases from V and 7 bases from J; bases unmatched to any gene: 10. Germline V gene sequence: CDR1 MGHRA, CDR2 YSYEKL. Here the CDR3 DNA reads TGCGCCAGCAGCCAAGATACAGGAACAGGGGGCCGTGAGCAGTACTTC. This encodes CASSQDTGTGGREQYF.

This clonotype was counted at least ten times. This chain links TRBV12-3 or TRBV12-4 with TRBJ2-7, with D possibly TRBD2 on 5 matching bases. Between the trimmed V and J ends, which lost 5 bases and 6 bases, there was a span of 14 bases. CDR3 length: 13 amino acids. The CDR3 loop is CASSLLLGAEQYF. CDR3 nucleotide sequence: TGTGCCAGCAGTCTACTGTTGGGAGCCGAGCAGTACTTC.

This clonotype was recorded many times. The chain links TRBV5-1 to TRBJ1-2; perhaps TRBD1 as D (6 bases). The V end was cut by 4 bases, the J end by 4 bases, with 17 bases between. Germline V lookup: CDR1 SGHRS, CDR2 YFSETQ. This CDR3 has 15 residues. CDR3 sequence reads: CASSPSGAELYGYTF. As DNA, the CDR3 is TGCGCCAGCAGCCCGTCAGGGGCAGAACTCTATGGCTACACCTTC.

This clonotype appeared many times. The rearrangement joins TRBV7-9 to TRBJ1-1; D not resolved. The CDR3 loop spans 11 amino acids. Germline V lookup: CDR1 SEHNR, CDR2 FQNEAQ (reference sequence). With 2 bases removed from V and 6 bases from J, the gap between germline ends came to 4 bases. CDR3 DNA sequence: TGTGCCAGCAGCTTAAAACCTGAAGCTTTCTTT. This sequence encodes CASSLKPEAFF. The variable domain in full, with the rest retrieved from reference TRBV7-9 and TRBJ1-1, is DTGVSQNPRHKITKRGQNVTFRCDPISEHNRLYWYRQTLGQGPEFLTYFQNEAQLEKSRLLSDRFSAERPKGSFSTLEIQRTEQGDSAMYLCASSLKPEAFFGQGTRLTVV.

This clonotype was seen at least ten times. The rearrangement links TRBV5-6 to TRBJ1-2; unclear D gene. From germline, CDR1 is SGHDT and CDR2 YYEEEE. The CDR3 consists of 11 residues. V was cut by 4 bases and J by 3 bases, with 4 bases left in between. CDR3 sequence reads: CASSRDYGYTF. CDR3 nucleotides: TGTGCCAGCAGCCGGGACTATGGCTACACCTTC.

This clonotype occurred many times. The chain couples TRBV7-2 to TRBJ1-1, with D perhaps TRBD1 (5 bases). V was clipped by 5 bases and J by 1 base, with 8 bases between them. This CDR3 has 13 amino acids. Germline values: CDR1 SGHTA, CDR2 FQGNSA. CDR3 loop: CASSLQANTEAFF. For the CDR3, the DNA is TGTGCCAGCAGCCTACAGGCGAACACTGAAGCTTTCTTT. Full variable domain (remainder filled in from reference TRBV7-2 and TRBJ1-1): GAGVSQSPSNKVTEKGKDVELRCDPISGHTALYWYRQSLGQGLEFLIYFQGNSAPDKSGLPSDRFSAERTGGSVSTLTIQRTQQEDSAVYLCASSLQANTEAFFGQGTRLTVV.

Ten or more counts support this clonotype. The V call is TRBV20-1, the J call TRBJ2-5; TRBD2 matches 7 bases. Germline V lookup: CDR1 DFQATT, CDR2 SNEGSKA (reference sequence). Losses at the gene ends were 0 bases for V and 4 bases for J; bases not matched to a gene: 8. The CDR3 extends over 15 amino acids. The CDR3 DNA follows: TGCAGTGCTAGAGATCGGGCTCGCGGGGGAGAGACCCAGTACTTC. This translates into CSARDRARGGETQYF.